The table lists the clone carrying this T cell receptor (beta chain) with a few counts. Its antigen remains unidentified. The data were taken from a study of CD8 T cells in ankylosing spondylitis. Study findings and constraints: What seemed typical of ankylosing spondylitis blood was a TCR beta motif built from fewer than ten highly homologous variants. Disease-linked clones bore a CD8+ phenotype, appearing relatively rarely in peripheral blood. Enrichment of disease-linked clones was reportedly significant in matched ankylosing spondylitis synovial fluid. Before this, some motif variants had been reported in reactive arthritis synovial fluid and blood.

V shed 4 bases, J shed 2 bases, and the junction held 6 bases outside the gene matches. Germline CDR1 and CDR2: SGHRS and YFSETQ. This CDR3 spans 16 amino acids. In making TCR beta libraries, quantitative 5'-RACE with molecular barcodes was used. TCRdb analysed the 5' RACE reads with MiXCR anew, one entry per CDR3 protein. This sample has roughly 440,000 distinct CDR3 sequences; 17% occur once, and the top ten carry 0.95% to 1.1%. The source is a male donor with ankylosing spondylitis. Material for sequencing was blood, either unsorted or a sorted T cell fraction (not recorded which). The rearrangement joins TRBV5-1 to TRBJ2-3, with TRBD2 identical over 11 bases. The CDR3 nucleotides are TGCGCCAGCAGCGCCATAGCGGGGGGGGTCACAGATACGCAGTATTTT. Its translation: CASSAIAGGVTDTQYF.